Listed below are T cell receptor beta chains from one sample, sequenced in a study of blood T cell repertoires in COVID-19. The data were produced by immunoSEQ multiplex PCR, yet TCRdb's version contains in-frame clones alone and is incomplete. Of about 180,000 clones listed, roughly 87% are singletons. The sample comprised peripheral blood. The receptors come from a woman aged 45-59 years with acute or convalescent COVID-19. Both conserved end residues are part of each CDR3. The D gene is left open where the match is weak. Size values are once, few and many counts, or a class for expanded clones, and some rows have none.

D gene: .; V gene: TRBV19; J gene: TRBJ1-1; clone size: .; CDR3 protein: CASSSSGQGNTEAFF; CDR3 DNA: TGTGCCAGTAGTTCTTCCGGGCAGGGGAACACTGAAGCTTTCTTT
D gene: .; V gene: TRBV27; J gene: TRBJ2-7; clone size: once; CDR3 protein: CASSLFSGYSYEQYF; CDR3 DNA: TGTGCCAGCAGTTTATTTTCGGGATACTCCTACGAGCAGTACTTC
D gene: TRBD1; V gene: TRBV18; J gene: TRBJ1-2; clone size: .; CDR3 protein: CASSLGQNYGYTF; CDR3 DNA: TGTGCCAGCTCACTGGGACAGAACTATGGCTACACCTTC
D gene: TRBD1; V gene: TRBV7-9; J gene: TRBJ1-4; clone size: .; CDR3 protein: CASSLAAGGNEKLFF; CDR3 DNA: TGTGCCAGCAGCTTAGCAGCAGGGGGTAATGAAAAACTGTTTTTT
D gene: TRBD2; V gene: TRBV4-2; J gene: TRBJ2-1; clone size: .; CDR3 protein: CASSQDRGAGGLAYNEQFF; CDR3 DNA: TGTGCCAGCAGCCAAGACCGTGGAGCGGGGGGGCTAGCCTACAATGAGCAGTTCTTC
D gene: .; V gene: TRBV10-3; J gene: TRBJ2-7; clone size: .; CDR3 protein: CAISESMGRSYEQYF; CDR3 DNA: TGTGCCATCAGTGAGTCGATGGGGAGATCCTACGAGCAGTACTTC
D gene: .; V gene: TRBV12-3/TRBV12-4; J gene: TRBJ2-5; clone size: .; CDR3 protein: CASSGGRGETQYF; CDR3 DNA: TGTGCCAGCTCGGGGGGCCGAGGAGAGACCCAGTACTTC
D gene: .; V gene: TRBV30; J gene: TRBJ1-2; clone size: .; CDR3 protein: CAWSTQAFREIGGYTF; CDR3 DNA: TGTGCCTGGAGTACCCAAGCCTTCAGGGAAATCGGAGGCTACACCTTC
D gene: TRBD2; V gene: TRBV27; J gene: TRBJ2-7; clone size: .; CDR3 protein: CASSWAGGPYEQYF; CDR3 DNA: TGTGCCAGCAGTTGGGCGGGGGGCCCCTACGAGCAGTACTTC
D gene: TRBD1; V gene: TRBV3-1/TRBV3-2; J gene: TRBJ1-1; clone size: .; CDR3 protein: CASSQEGRGRAFF; CDR3 DNA: TGTGCCAGCAGCCAAGAGGGCAGGGGGCGAGCTTTCTTT
D gene: TRBD2; V gene: TRBV7-3; J gene: TRBJ2-1; clone size: .; CDR3 protein: CASSLPAGGNNEQFF; CDR3 DNA: TGTGCCAGCAGCTTACCCGCGGGGGGAAACAATGAGCAGTTCTTC
D gene: TRBD1; V gene: TRBV19; J gene: TRBJ1-5; clone size: .; CDR3 protein: CASSIDRDREGQPQHF; CDR3 DNA: TGTGCCAGTAGTATCGACCGCGACAGGGAAGGTCAGCCCCAGCATTTT
D gene: .; V gene: TRBV30; J gene: TRBJ1-2; clone size: .; CDR3 protein: CAWSGRQKVGYTF; CDR3 DNA: TGTGCCTGGAGCGGGAGACAGAAGGTTGGCTACACCTTC
D gene: .; V gene: TRBV10-3; J gene: TRBJ1-5; clone size: .; CDR3 protein: CAIAANNQPQHF; CDR3 DNA: TGTGCCATCGCAGCGAACAATCAGCCCCAGCATTTT
D gene: .; V gene: TRBV5-1; J gene: TRBJ2-2; clone size: .; CDR3 protein: CASSPDSYITPGELFF; CDR3 DNA: TGCGCCAGCAGCCCCGACAGCTATATCACCCCCGGGGAGCTGTTTTTT
D gene: .; V gene: TRBV4-3; J gene: TRBJ1-1; clone size: once; CDR3 protein: CASSQDRMGPSNTEAFF; CDR3 DNA: TGCGCCAGCAGCCAAGATCGAATGGGGCCTTCGAACACTGAAGCTTTCTTT
D gene: TRBD1; V gene: TRBV11-2; J gene: TRBJ1-5; clone size: once; CDR3 protein: CASSLDGQGNQPQHF; CDR3 DNA: TGTGCCAGCAGCTTAGACGGACAGGGAAATCAGCCCCAGCATTTT
D gene: .; V gene: TRBV6-5; J gene: TRBJ1-2; clone size: .; CDR3 protein: CASIGGHRYGYTF; CDR3 DNA: TGTGCCAGCATAGGCGGACACCGCTATGGCTACACCTTC
D gene: .; V gene: TRBV19; J gene: TRBJ1-1; clone size: .; CDR3 protein: CASRAPGGSNTEAFF; CDR3 DNA: TGTGCCAGTAGGGCCCCGGGAGGGTCAAACACTGAAGCTTTCTTT
D gene: .; V gene: TRBV9; J gene: TRBJ2-1; clone size: .; CDR3 protein: CASYPEGSYNEQFF; CDR3 DNA: TGTGCCAGCTACCCGGAGGGTTCCTACAATGAGCAGTTCTTC
D gene: TRBD1; V gene: TRBV27; J gene: TRBJ1-5; clone size: .; CDR3 protein: CASSLRQGAEQPQHF; CDR3 DNA: TGTGCCAGCAGTTTGCGACAGGGGGCGGAACAGCCCCAGCATTTT
D gene: TRBD1; V gene: TRBV5-6; J gene: TRBJ2-7; clone size: .; CDR3 protein: CASSWGRQGAHEQYF; CDR3 DNA: TGTGCCAGCAGCTGGGGCCGGCAGGGGGCCCACGAGCAGTACTTC
D gene: .; V gene: TRBV10-3; J gene: TRBJ1-5; clone size: once; CDR3 protein: CATRDGTPSQPQHF; CDR3 DNA: TGTGCCACCAGGGACGGGACTCCCTCTCAGCCCCAGCATTTT
D gene: .; V gene: TRBV4-2; J gene: TRBJ1-5; clone size: .; CDR3 protein: CASSQDEGSYQPQHF; CDR3 DNA: TGTGCCAGCAGCCAAGACGAGGGTTCTTATCAGCCCCAGCATTTT
D gene: TRBD1; V gene: TRBV29-1; J gene: TRBJ1-1; clone size: .; CDR3 protein: CSANPADRGMNTEAFF; CDR3 DNA: TGCAGCGCCAACCCCGCGGACAGGGGTATGAACACTGAAGCTTTCTTT
D gene: .; V gene: TRBV19; J gene: TRBJ2-1; clone size: .; CDR3 protein: CASQPWLAIDNEQFF; CDR3 DNA: TGTGCCAGCCAGCCGTGGCTAGCGATAGATAATGAGCAGTTCTTC
D gene: .; V gene: TRBV11-2; J gene: TRBJ2-1; clone size: .; CDR3 protein: CASSLVTDNEQFF; CDR3 DNA: TGTGCCAGCAGCTTAGTGACAGATAATGAGCAGTTCTTC
D gene: TRBD1; V gene: TRBV11-2; J gene: TRBJ1-1; clone size: once; CDR3 protein: CASSPGDRVTEAFF; CDR3 DNA: TGTGCCAGCAGCCCGGGCGACAGGGTCACTGAAGCTTTCTTT
D gene: .; V gene: TRBV6-5; J gene: TRBJ2-1; clone size: .; CDR3 protein: CASSYPQLAHEQFF; CDR3 DNA: TGTGCCAGCAGTTACCCACAACTAGCTCATGAGCAGTTCTTC
D gene: TRBD1; V gene: TRBV7-2; J gene: TRBJ2-2; clone size: .; CDR3 protein: CASRLGPRQGYTGELFF; CDR3 DNA: TGTGCCAGCAGGTTGGGACCCCGACAGGGGTACACCGGGGAGCTGTTTTTT
D gene: TRBD1; V gene: TRBV10-3; J gene: TRBJ1-5; clone size: once; CDR3 protein: CAVGTDLYSNQPQHF; CDR3 DNA: TGTGCCGTCGGGACAGATTTATATAGCAATCAGCCCCAGCATTTT
D gene: .; V gene: TRBV6-5; J gene: TRBJ2-5; clone size: .; CDR3 protein: CASSYSWAGQETQYF; CDR3 DNA: TGTGCCAGCAGTTACTCGTGGGCAGGGCAAGAGACCCAGTACTTC
D gene: .; V gene: TRBV15; J gene: TRBJ1-2; clone size: few; CDR3 protein: CATSTGADSANYGYTF; CDR3 DNA: TGTGCCACCAGCACAGGGGCGGATTCAGCTAACTATGGCTACACCTTC
D gene: TRBD1; V gene: TRBV10-3; J gene: TRBJ1-1; clone size: .; CDR3 protein: CAISGQGDTEAFF; CDR3 DNA: TGTGCCATCAGTGGACAGGGAGACACTGAAGCTTTCTTT
D gene: .; V gene: TRBV4-3; J gene: TRBJ2-7; clone size: .; CDR3 protein: CASSPRAYSYEQYF; CDR3 DNA: TGCGCCAGCAGCCCAAGAGCATACTCCTACGAGCAGTACTTC
D gene: .; V gene: TRBV3-1/TRBV3-2; J gene: TRBJ1-4; clone size: .; CDR3 protein: CASSQDGGVPYEKLFF; CDR3 DNA: TGTGCCAGCAGCCAAGATGGAGGGGTGCCGTATGAAAAACTGTTTTTT
D gene: .; V gene: TRBV30; J gene: TRBJ1-1; clone size: .; CDR3 protein: CAWNGGRLGSGNEAFF; CDR3 DNA: TGTGCCTGGAACGGGGGAAGGTTAGGGTCGGGTAATGAAGCTTTCTTT